This T cell receptor beta chain was retrieved from a study of blood T cells in healthy people across ages. Study at large: About one barcoded beta molecule per two T cells was the capture yield of template switching. Study results and caveats: Estimates drawn from one million T cells were deemed to understate diversity.

With regard to this clonotype: Its antigen is unidentified. One end of the junction fails to match germline, which may point to a read error.

The CDR3 sequence is 13 residues long. CDR1 is SEHNR and CDR2 is FQNEAQ in the germline V gene (reference sequence). Alongside a J-beta primer mix, a sample-barcoded 5' primer served in a second PCR lasting roughly 7 to 11 cycles. TCRdb redid the calling of the 5' RACE reads with MiXCR, one entry per CDR3 protein. The sample lists 1.5 million to 1.8 million distinct CDR3 sequences; 35% to 45% were seen once. The receptor's source is a woman aged 18-29 years in good health. Material: blood. The chain links TRBV7-9 to TRBJ2-2, with D tentatively TRBD1 (5 bases). CDR3 sequence (DNA): TGCGCCGGACATAGGGCGCCCACCGGGGAGCTGTTTTTT. Amino acid sequence: CAGHRAPTGELFF. The variable domain in full, with the rest retrieved from reference TRBV7-9 and TRBJ2-2, is DTGVSQNPRHKITKRGQNVTFRCDPISEHNRLYWYRQTLGQGPEFLTYFQNEAQLEKSRLLSDRFSAERPKGSFSTLEIQRTEQGDSAMYLCAGHRAPTGELFFGEGSRLTVL.